The 32 T cell receptor beta chains reported below all come from one sample, sequenced in a study of PD-L1 blockade in urothelial cancer. Data came from immunoSEQ multiplex PCR; TCRdb stores just in-frame clones and leaves some out. The profile shows around 93,000 clones, roughly 80% of them singletons. Time point given: peripheral blood 6 weeks after treatment start. The sequences come from PBMCs, collected around atezolizumab (anti-PD-L1) treatment. These receptors all stem from a man aged 65-85 years with urothelial cancer.

V is TRBV4-3 and J is TRBJ1-2; perhaps TRBD1 as D (6 bases). Germline CDR1 and CDR2: LGHNA and YSLEER. The V end was cut by 0 bases, the J end by 4 bases, with 15 bases between. The CDR3 loop spans 16 amino acids. The CDR3 DNA reads TGCGCCAGCAGCCAAGATTCGGCAGGGGCTGCCTATGGCTACACCTTC. It specifies CASSQDSAGAAYGYTF.

The V gene is TRBV6-5, the J gene TRBJ2-7, with D possibly being TRBD2 (7 bases). V lost 0 bases, J lost 3 bases, and 12 bases lay in between. From germline, CDR1 is MNHEY and CDR2 SVGAGI. The length of the CDR3 is 15 residues. CDR3 residues: CASSYSRGGGYEQYF. The CDR3 bases are TGTGCCAGCAGTTACTCGAGGGGGGGAGGCTACGAGCAGTACTTC.

The chain joins TRBV6-1 to TRBJ1-5, with D perhaps TRBD1 (6 bases). The germline V gene encodes CDR1 MNHNS and CDR2 SASEGT. V was shortened by 3 bases and J by 3 bases, with 12 bases between the two germline ends. This CDR3 is 15 amino acids long. CDR3 DNA sequence: TGTGCCAGCAGTGACGCGACAGGTTACAATCAGCCCCAGCATTTT. This sequence encodes CASSDATGYNQPQHF.

The chain recombines TRBV6-1 with TRBJ1-2; D remains unclear. V lost 5 bases and J 2 bases, leaving 12 bases between the germline ends. The germline gives CDR1 MNHNS, CDR2 SASEGT. The CDR3 loop spans 14 amino acids. CDR3 DNA: TGTGCCAGCAGTACCGTGGGCGGGAACTATGGCTACACCTTC. Amino acid sequence: CASSTVGGNYGYTF.

The CDR3 loop reads CASSLPGENEKLFF. Here the CDR3 DNA reads TGTGCCAGCAGCTTGCCGGGAGAAAATGAAAAACTGTTTTTT. The rearrangement links TRBV5-4 to TRBJ1-4; D is unclear. Trimming cost V 1 base and J 5 bases, with 9 bases left between them. Germline V gene lookup returns CDR1 SGHNT and CDR2 YYREEE (reference sequence). The CDR3 runs to 14 residues.

The rearrangement links TRBV5-1 to TRBJ1-4; 7 bases map to TRBD1. The germline V gene encodes CDR1 SGHRS and CDR2 YFSETQ. CDR3 length: 15 amino acids. Trimming at V came to 0 bases and at J to 8 bases, leaving 7 bases not matched to a gene. The CDR3 nucleotides read TGCGCCAGCAGCTTGGGTGCAGGGGGAAAGGAAAAACTGTTTTTT. Protein sequence: CASSLGAGGKEKLFF.

The chain combines TRBV6-5 with TRBJ1-2; 7 positions agree with TRBD1. The CDR3 covers 13 residues. The junction had 3 bases not matched to a gene; V was cut back by 4 bases and J by 4 bases. The germline gives CDR1 MNHEY, CDR2 SVGAGI. The CDR3 loop is CASSSDRSYGYTF. The CDR3 DNA follows: TGTGCCAGCAGTTCGGACAGGTCCTATGGCTACACCTTC.

The V gene is TRBV5-4, the J gene TRBJ1-1, with 8 bases that match TRBD1. Germline V CDR1 and CDR2: SGHNT, YYREEE (reference sequence). Trimming removed 0 bases from V and 7 bases from J; junction bases left unmatched: 5. CDR3 length: 14 amino acids. CDR3 DNA: TGTGCCAGCAGCTTGGACAGGGGGTCTGATGAAGCTTTCTTT. Protein product: CASSLDRGSDEAFF.

The chain recombines TRBV7-8 with TRBJ1-5; TRBD1 is a possible D gene (5 bases). Trimming removed 0 bases at V and 3 bases at J, with 9 bases between. CDR1 is SGHVS and CDR2 is FQNEAQ in the germline V gene. The CDR3 consists of 15 residues. Here the CDR3 reads CASSLAQGANQPQHF. CDR3 nucleotides: TGTGCCAGCAGCTTAGCGCAAGGGGCCAATCAGCCCCAGCATTTT.

The chain uses TRBV9 and TRBJ2-5; 8 nucleotides match TRBD2. This CDR3 contains 15 residues. With V trimmed by 2 bases and J by 5 bases, 8 bases remained unmatched. Looked up from germline, CDR1 is SGDLS and CDR2 is YYNGEE. Here the CDR3 DNA reads TGTGCCAGCAGCGTCGCCGGGGGGGCCTGGGAGACCCAGTACTTC. It encodes CASSVAGGAWETQYF.

The V gene is TRBV29-1, the J gene TRBJ2-7, with D possibly matching TRBD1 (5 bases). Between the trimmed V and J ends, which lost 4 bases and 9 bases, there was a span of 13 bases. This CDR3 is built from 11 residues. Germline V gives CDR1 SQVTM, CDR2 ANQGSEA. The CDR3 region has the DNA TGCAGCGTTGGGACGACAGTTTGGCAGTACTTC. It encodes CSVGTTVWQYF.

V usage is TRBV2 and J usage is TRBJ1-5; no reliable D call. The CDR3 is 12 residues long. The ends were cut back, 6 bases at V and 3 bases at J, with 6 bases in the middle. Germline V gene lookup returns CDR1 SNHLY and CDR2 FYNNEI. Here the CDR3 reads CASRGDNQPQHF. The CDR3 nucleotides are TGTGCCAGCAGAGGAGACAATCAGCCCCAGCATTTT.

The CDR3 sequence is CASSSESWEQYF. CDR3 in DNA: TGTGCCAGCAGCTCGGAGTCGTGGGAGCAGTACTTC. The chain carries TRBV13 and TRBJ2-7; D gene unclear. Germline CDR1 PRHDT, CDR2 FYEKMQ (reference sequence). Trimming left V 4 bases short and J 7 bases short, with 11 bases between. This CDR3 spans 12 amino acids.

This clone was found many times. The chain recombines TRBV5-1 with TRBJ2-2; D gene ambiguous. V was shortened by 9 bases and J by 6 bases, with 12 bases between the two germline ends. This CDR3 contains 12 residues. The V gene's germline CDR1 is SGHRS and CDR2 YFSETQ. In DNA, the CDR3 is TGCGCCACCCCTAGTGTAGCCGGGGAGCTGTTTTTT. Translated: CATPSVAGELFF.

V usage is TRBV23-1 and J usage is TRBJ1-6, with 9 bases that match TRBD1. TRBV23-1 is placed among ORFs of uncertain function. Trimming took 2 bases from V and 14 from J; bases not matched to a gene: 10. This CDR3 has 15 residues. The CDR3 sequence is CASSQQHRGRESLHF. Written as DNA, the CDR3 is TGCGCCAGCAGTCAACAGCACAGGGGGCGAGAGTCCCTCCACTTT.

The rearrangement links TRBV4-1 to TRBJ2-7, with a possible D match to TRBD2 (7 bases). The germline V gene encodes CDR1 MGHRA and CDR2 YSYEKL. V lost 1 base and J lost 6, with 22 bases in between. The CDR3 spans 17 residues. CDR3 sequence: CASSQVEQGRIAGEQYF. CDR3 bases: TGCGCCAGCAGCCAAGTTGAACAGGGCAGGATAGCGGGCGAGCAGTACTTC.

The V call is TRBV7-2, the J call TRBJ2-2, with 11 bases lining up with TRBD2. This CDR3 has 17 amino acids. Unmatched junction bases numbered 7, after V lost 5 bases and J lost 2 bases. From germline, CDR1 is SGHTA and CDR2 FQGNSA. The CDR3 DNA is TGTGCCAGCAGCGCCTTTAGCGGGAGGGCTAACACCGGGGAGCTGTTTTTT. Translating gives CASSAFSGRANTGELFF.

The chain joins TRBV19 to TRBJ2-3; D is uncertain. Germline V gene data show CDR1 as LNHDA and CDR2 as SQIVND (reference sequence). There are 14 residues in the CDR3. The germline V and J ends were trimmed by 5 bases and 1 base, with 10 bases remaining between them. The CDR3 nucleotides read TGTGCCAGTAGTGTTGGGCAGGGCACAGATACGCAGTATTTT. This encodes CASSVGQGTDTQYF.

The chain carries TRBV5-1 and TRBJ2-1, with D possibly TRBD1 on 5 matching bases. The V gene lost 0 bases and the J gene lost 8 bases, with 15 bases spanning the gap. The germline V gene encodes CDR1 SGHRS and CDR2 YFSETQ. The CDR3 length is 15 residues. CDR3 amino acids: CASSLGAGFGDEQFF. The CDR3 DNA follows: TGCGCCAGCAGCTTGGGAGCAGGGTTTGGGGATGAGCAGTTCTTC. Supplemented by reference TRBV5-1 and TRBJ2-1, the full variable domain reads KAGVTQTPRYLIKTRGQQVTLSCSPISGHRSVSWYQQTPGQGLQFLFEYFSETQRNKGNFPGRFSGRQFSNSRSEMNVSTLELGDSALYLCASSLGAGFGDEQFFGPGTRLTVL.

This clone was picked up a small number of times. V gene TRBV7-3 combines with J gene TRBJ2-5; possible D gene TRBD2, 5 bases. Trimming shortened V by 5 bases and J by 5 bases, and 12 bases separated the two germline ends. Germline V CDR1 and CDR2: SGHTA, FQGTGA. The CDR3 runs 13 residues. The CDR3 sequence is CASSPGRGETQYF. DNA for the CDR3: TGTGCCAGCAGCCCCGGAAGAGGGGAGACCCAGTACTTC.

This chain connects TRBV5-1 to TRBJ2-3; 9 bases match TRBD1. The CDR3 consists of 12 residues. V lost 4 bases to trimming and J lost 6 bases; unmatched junction nucleotides: 0. Germline CDR1 reads SGHRS; CDR2 reads YFSETQ. CDR3 coding DNA: TGCGCCAGCAGCGGGACAGGGGATACGCAGTATTTT. It translates to CASSGTGDTQYF.

The chain combines TRBV6-5 with TRBJ2-3; weak D call: TRBD2 (7 bases). The CDR3 runs 14 residues. Deletions cut 8 bases from V and 6 bases from J, with 18 bases between. Looked up from germline, CDR1 is MNHEY and CDR2 is SVGAGI. The chain's CDR3 is CASRWGGLGDTQYF. The CDR3 nucleotides are TGTGCCAGCCGGTGGGGGGGCCTAGGGGATACGCAGTATTTT.

This clone appeared a single time. The chain employs TRBV19 and TRBJ1-2; a possible D gene is TRBD1 (5 bases). The CDR3 runs to 13 residues. From germline, CDR1 is LNHDA and CDR2 SQIVND (reference sequence). The V and J ends lost 9 bases and 5 bases respectively, with 16 bases between them. The CDR3 spells CASGGVSRYGYTF. In DNA form, the CDR3 reads TGTGCCAGCGGGGGGGTCTCGAGATATGGCTACACCTTC. The full variable domain, with the rest looked up from reference TRBV19 and TRBJ1-2, is DGGITQSPKYLFRKEGQNVTLSCEQNLNHDAMYWYRQDPGQGLRLIYYSQIVNDFQKGDIAEGYSVSREKKESFPLTVTSAQKNPTAFYLCASGGVSRYGYTFGSGTRLTVV.

This rearrangement joins TRBV6-6 to TRBJ2-3; 10 nucleotides line up with TRBD2. Germline CDR1 reads MNHNY; CDR2 reads SVGAGI (reference sequence). The CDR3 has 15 residues. V was clipped by 7 bases and J by 5 bases; unmatched bases: 9. This chain's CDR3 is CASTPSGRAGDTQYF. Here the CDR3 DNA reads TGTGCCAGCACCCCCAGCGGGAGGGCCGGAGATACGCAGTATTTT.

The chain uses TRBV7-2 and TRBJ2-3, with 9 bases aligning to TRBD2. The CDR3 extends over 17 amino acids. In germline, CDR1 is SGHTA, CDR2 FQGNSA. V lost 1 base, J lost 1 base, and 6 bases stayed unmatched. CDR3: CASSLGPSGTGTDTQYF. The CDR3 region has the DNA TGTGCCAGCAGCTTAGGGCCTAGCGGGACCGGCACAGATACGCAGTATTTT.

This clone was counted once. The chain carries TRBV19 and TRBJ2-7; D is undetermined. This CDR3 is 15 amino acids long. V shed 1 base and J shed 3 bases, with 13 bases lying between them. Germline assignment: CDR1 LNHDA and CDR2 SQIVND (reference sequence). CDR3 DNA sequence: TGTGCCAGTAGTATAGTTTTGCAGGCCTACTACGAGCAGTACTTC. The encoded protein is CASSIVLQAYYEQYF.

The J gene is TRBJ2-5, the V gene TRBV15; TRBD2 aligns across 11 bases. This CDR3 is built from 16 residues. V lost 3 bases, J lost 4 bases, and 7 bases stayed unmatched. Germline loops: CDR1 LNHNV, CDR2 YYDKDF (reference sequence). This chain's CDR3 is CATSSRLAGGGETQYF. The CDR3 bases are TGTGCCACCAGCAGCCGTTTAGCGGGAGGGGGAGAGACCCAGTACTTC. Filled out from reference TRBV15 and TRBJ2-5, the complete variable domain reads DAMVIQNPRYQVTQFGKPVTLSCSQTLNHNVMYWYQQKSSQAPKLLFHYYDKDFNNEADTPDNFQSRRPNTSFCFLDIRSPGLGDTAMYLCATSSRLAGGGETQYFGPGTRLLVL.

The chain recombines TRBV25-1 with TRBJ2-5, with 7 bases matching TRBD2. Germline V gene data show CDR1 as MGHDK and CDR2 as SYGVNS. V lost 5 bases and J lost 2; bases outside the gene matches: 5. CDR3 length: 14 amino acids. CDR3 DNA: TGTGCCAGCAGTCCTATGGGGGGGCAAGAGACCCAGTACTTC. Protein sequence: CASSPMGGQETQYF.

The rearrangement joins TRBV6-1 to TRBJ1-5; 9 bases agree with TRBD1. Germline lookup yields CDR1 MNHNS and CDR2 SASEGT. This CDR3 spans 18 amino acids. J gave up 0 bases and V 4 bases, and 10 bases lay outside the gene matches. CDR3 in amino acids: CASSVMGQGLYSNQPQHF. The CDR3 nucleotides read TGTGCCAGCAGTGTGATGGGACAGGGCCTTTATAGCAATCAGCCCCAGCATTTT.

J is TRBJ2-7 and V is TRBV11-3; possibly TRBD1 for D (6 bases). Germline-derived CDR1 and CDR2 are SGHNT and YENEEA. V was cut by 1 base and J by 5 bases, with 12 bases left in between. This CDR3 has 14 residues. DNA of the CDR3: TGTGCCAGCAGCTTAGGTGGCAGGGGACACGAGCAGTACTTC. Translation gives CASSLGGRGHEQYF.

The table lists this clone with a few counts. CDR3 bases: TGCGCCAGCAGTCCGGGACTAGATCTCTACGAGCAGTACTTC. Translating it yields CASSPGLDLYEQYF. V gene TRBV10-1 combines with J gene TRBJ2-7; TRBD2 matches 8 bases. The CDR3 consists of 14 residues. Trimming took 5 bases from V and 3 from J; bases not matched to a gene: 6. Germline-derived CDR1 and CDR2 are WNHNN and SYGVQD (reference sequence).

This chain links TRBV5-4 with TRBJ2-5; the D gene is possibly TRBD2 (6 bases). Germline loops: CDR1 SGHNT, CDR2 YYREEE (reference sequence). The CDR3 has 16 residues. V gave up 5 bases and J gave up 5 bases, with 22 bases separating them. Here the CDR3 reads CASRRGTGRNQETQYF. For the CDR3, the DNA is TGTGCCAGCAGGCGCGGGACTGGGCGGAATCAGGAGACCCAGTACTTC.